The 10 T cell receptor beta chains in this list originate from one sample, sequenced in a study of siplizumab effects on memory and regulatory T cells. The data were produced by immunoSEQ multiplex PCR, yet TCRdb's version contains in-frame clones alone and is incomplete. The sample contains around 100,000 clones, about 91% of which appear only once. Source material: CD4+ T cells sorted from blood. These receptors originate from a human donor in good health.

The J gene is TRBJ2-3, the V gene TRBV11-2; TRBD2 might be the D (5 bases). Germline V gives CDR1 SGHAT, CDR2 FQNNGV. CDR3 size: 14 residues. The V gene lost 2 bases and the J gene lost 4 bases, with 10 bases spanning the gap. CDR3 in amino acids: CASSLSGGSDTQYF. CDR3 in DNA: TGTGCCAGCAGCTTATCAGGCGGGTCAGATACGCAGTATTTT. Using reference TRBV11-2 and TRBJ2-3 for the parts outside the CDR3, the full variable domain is EAGVAQSPRYKIIEKRQSVAFWCNPISGHATLYWYQQILGQGPKLLIQFQNNGVVDDSQLPKDRFSAERLKGVDSTLKIQPAKLEDSAVYLCASSLSGGSDTQYFGPGTRLTVL.

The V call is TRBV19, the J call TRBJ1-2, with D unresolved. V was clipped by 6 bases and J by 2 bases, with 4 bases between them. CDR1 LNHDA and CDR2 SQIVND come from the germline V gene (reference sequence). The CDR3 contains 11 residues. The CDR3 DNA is TGTGCCAGTAGGCAGAACTATGGCTACACCTTC. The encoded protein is CASRQNYGYTF.

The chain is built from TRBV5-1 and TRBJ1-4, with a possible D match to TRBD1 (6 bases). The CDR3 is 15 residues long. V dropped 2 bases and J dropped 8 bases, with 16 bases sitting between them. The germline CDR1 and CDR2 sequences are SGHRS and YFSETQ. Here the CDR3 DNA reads TGCGCCAGCAGCTTCCACAGGGAGGTCGGGGAAAAACTGTTTTTT. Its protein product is CASSFHREVGEKLFF.

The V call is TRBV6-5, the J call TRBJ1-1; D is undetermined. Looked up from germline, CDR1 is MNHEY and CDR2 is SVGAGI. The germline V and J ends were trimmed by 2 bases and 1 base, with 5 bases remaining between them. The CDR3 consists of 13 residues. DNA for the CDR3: TGTGCCAGCAGTTACGTGGAGAACACTGAAGCTTTCTTT. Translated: CASSYVENTEAFF.

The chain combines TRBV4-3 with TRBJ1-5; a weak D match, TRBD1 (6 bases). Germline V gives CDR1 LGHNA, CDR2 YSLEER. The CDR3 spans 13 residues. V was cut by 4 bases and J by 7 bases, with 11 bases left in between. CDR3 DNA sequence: TGCGCCAGCAGCCGCGAACAGGGCCAGCCCCAGCATTTT. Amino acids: CASSREQGQPQHF.

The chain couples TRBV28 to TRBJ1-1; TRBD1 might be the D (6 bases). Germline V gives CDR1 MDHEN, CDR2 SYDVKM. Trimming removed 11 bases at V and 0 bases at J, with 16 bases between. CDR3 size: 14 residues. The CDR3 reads CAVKGGGMNTEAFF. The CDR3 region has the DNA TGTGCCGTCAAGGGGGGGGGCATGAACACTGAAGCTTTCTTT.

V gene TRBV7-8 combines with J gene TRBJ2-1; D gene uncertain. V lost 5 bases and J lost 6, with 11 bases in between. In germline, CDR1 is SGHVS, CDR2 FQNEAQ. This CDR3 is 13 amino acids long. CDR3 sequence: CASSTQLGNEQFF. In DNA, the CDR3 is TGTGCCAGCAGCACCCAGTTGGGCAATGAGCAGTTCTTC.

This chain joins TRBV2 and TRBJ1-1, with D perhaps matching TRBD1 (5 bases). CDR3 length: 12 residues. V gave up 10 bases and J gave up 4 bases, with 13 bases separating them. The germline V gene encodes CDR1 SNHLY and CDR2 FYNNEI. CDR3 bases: TGTGCCAAGGCGACGGGACCCACTGAAGCTTTCTTT. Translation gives CAKATGPTEAFF.

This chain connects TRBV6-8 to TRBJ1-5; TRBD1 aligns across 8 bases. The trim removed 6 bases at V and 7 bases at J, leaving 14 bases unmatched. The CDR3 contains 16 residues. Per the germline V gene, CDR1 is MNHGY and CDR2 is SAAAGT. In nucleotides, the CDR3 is TGTGCCAGCAGCTTCGCCTTATCAGGGGGCAGGCAGCCCCAGCATTTT. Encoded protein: CASSFALSGGRQPQHF.

The CDR3 spells CAISDKRGDWTEAFF. The CDR3 DNA follows: TGTGCCATCAGTGATAAAAGGGGGGATTGGACTGAAGCTTTCTTT. This chain joins TRBV10-3 and TRBJ1-1, with TRBD1 as a possible D gene (6 bases). Trimming shortened V by 3 bases and J by 5 bases, and 16 bases separated the two germline ends. The germline V gene has CDR1 ENHRY and CDR2 SYGVKD. The CDR3 spans 15 residues.